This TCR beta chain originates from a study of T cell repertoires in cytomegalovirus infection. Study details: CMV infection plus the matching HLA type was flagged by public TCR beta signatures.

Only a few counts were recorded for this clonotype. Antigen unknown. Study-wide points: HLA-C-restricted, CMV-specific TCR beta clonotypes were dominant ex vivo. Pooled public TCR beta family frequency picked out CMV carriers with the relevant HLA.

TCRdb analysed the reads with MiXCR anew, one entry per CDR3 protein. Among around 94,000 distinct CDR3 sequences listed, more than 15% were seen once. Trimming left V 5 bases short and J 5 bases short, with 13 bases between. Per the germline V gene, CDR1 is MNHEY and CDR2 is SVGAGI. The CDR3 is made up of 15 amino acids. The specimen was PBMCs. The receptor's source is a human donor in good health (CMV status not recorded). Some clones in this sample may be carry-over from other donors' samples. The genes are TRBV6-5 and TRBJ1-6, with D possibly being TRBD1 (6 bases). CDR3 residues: CASSPTGDNNSPLHF. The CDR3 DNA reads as TGTGCCAGCAGTCCGACAGGCGACAATAATTCACCCCTCCACTTT.